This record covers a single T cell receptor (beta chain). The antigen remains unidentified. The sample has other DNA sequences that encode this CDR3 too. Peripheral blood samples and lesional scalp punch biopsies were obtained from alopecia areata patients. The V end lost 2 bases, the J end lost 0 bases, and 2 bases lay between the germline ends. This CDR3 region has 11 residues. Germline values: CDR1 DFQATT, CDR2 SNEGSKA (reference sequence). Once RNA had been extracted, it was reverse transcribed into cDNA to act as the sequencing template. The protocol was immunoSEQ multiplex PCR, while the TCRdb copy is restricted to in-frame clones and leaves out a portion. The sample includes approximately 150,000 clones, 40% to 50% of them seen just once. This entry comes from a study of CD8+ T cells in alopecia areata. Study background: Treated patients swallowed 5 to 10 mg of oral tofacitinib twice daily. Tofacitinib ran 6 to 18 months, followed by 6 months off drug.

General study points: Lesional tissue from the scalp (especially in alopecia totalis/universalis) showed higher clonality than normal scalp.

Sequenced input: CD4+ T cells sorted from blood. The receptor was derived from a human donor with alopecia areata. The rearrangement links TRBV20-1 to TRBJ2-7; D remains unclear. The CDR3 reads CSARSSYEQYF. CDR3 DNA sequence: TGCAGTGCTAGATCCTCCTACGAGCAGTACTTC.